The 13 T cell receptor beta chains below were found in one sample sequenced in a study of blood T cell repertoires in COVID-19. Assay used: immunoSEQ multiplex PCR; TCRdb lists only in-frame clones, some missing. Of under 250,000 clones listed, roughly 91% were seen once; the top ten hold almost 4%. Sequencing was performed on PBMCs or T cells enriched from blood (not recorded which). The receptor source for this set is a woman aged 30 to 39 with acute COVID-19.

The chain combines TRBV30 with TRBJ1-1; D gene ambiguous. CDR1 is GTSNPN and CDR2 is SVGIG in the germline V gene (reference sequence). CDR3 length: 14 residues. With 1 base removed from V and 0 bases from J, the gap between germline ends came to 9 bases. The CDR3 DNA reads as TGTGCCTGGAGTGCCTCTCGGGTGAACACTGAAGCTTTCTTT. Translated: CAWSASRVNTEAFF.

This chain uses TRBV5-5 with TRBJ1-3; D not certain. Germline CDR1 is SGHKS and CDR2 is YYEKEE (reference sequence). The V gene lost 4 bases and the J gene lost 2 bases, with 13 bases spanning the gap. The CDR3 is 15 amino acids. CDR3 nucleotides: TGTGCCAGCAGCGCCCTTATAACGGCTGGAAACACCATATATTTT. Amino acids: CASSALITAGNTIYF.

This clone was seen only once. The CDR3 protein is CASSMISGAHNEQFF. The CDR3 DNA follows: TGTGCCAGTAGTATGATTAGCGGGGCCCACAATGAGCAGTTCTTC. The rearrangement uses TRBV19 and TRBJ2-1; TRBD2 matches at 8 bases. V shed 3 bases and J 5 bases; nucleotides not matched to a gene: 6. CDR3 length equals 15 residues. CDR1 and CDR2 (germline): LNHDA, SQIVND (reference sequence). The whole variable domain, remainder taken from reference TRBV19 and TRBJ2-1, is DGGITQSPKYLFRKEGQNVTLSCEQNLNHDAMYWYRQDPGQGLRLIYYSQIVNDFQKGDIAEGYSVSREKKESFPLTVTSAQKNPTAFYLCASSMISGAHNEQFFGPGTRLTVL.

The chain links TRBV25-1 to TRBJ2-4; 12 bases line up with TRBD1. J was trimmed by 7 bases and V by 3 bases; bases with no gene match: 4. This CDR3 has 15 amino acids. Germline V lookup: CDR1 MGHDK, CDR2 SYGVNS. The CDR3 loop reads CASSDWDRGRNIQYF. The CDR3 DNA sequence: TGTGCCAGCAGTGACTGGGACAGGGGGCGGAACATTCAGTACTTC.

V is TRBV7-7 and J is TRBJ2-7; 7 bases match TRBD1. The CDR3 sequence is 14 residues long. Germline V lookup: CDR1 SSHAT, CDR2 FNYEAQ (reference sequence). Trimming at V came to 4 bases and at J to 0 bases, leaving 3 bases not matched to a gene. The CDR3 spells CASSSDRSSYEQYF. The DNA of the CDR3 is TGTGCCAGCAGCTCGGACAGGAGCTCCTACGAGCAGTACTTC.

This clone has only a few counts. The chain joins TRBV6-2 or TRBV6-3 to TRBJ1-5; D call uncertain. V gave up 5 bases and J gave up 0 bases, with 20 bases separating them. The CDR3 sequence is 18 residues long. Looked up from germline, CDR1 is MNHEY and CDR2 is SVGEGT. The CDR3 DNA is TGTGCCAGCAGTATTAGGGATCGGGGATACTCTAGCAATCAGCCCCAGCATTTT. It encodes CASSIRDRGYSSNQPQHF.

The rearrangement links TRBV7-2 to TRBJ2-1; D unresolved. This CDR3 contains 15 residues. Trimming removed 8 bases at V and 0 bases at J, with 14 bases between. The germline V gene has CDR1 SGHTA and CDR2 FQGNSA. CDR3 loop: CASALGPGSYNEQFF. Here the CDR3 DNA reads TGTGCCAGCGCTTTGGGCCCAGGCTCCTACAATGAGCAGTTCTTC.

V usage is TRBV11-2 and J usage is TRBJ2-7, with 8 bases lining up with TRBD2. The CDR3 length is 14 residues. The V and J ends lost 6 bases and 3 bases, in that order; junction bases with no gene match: 7. Germline CDR1 and CDR2: SGHAT and FQNNGV. The CDR3, as DNA: TGTGCCAGCAGATCAATAGCGGGGAGCTACGAGCAGTACTTC. It codes for CASRSIAGSYEQYF.

This clone was seen only once. V and J are TRBV12-3 or TRBV12-4 and TRBJ1-2; D gene uncertain. This CDR3 comprises 13 residues. Trimming left V 4 bases short and J 5 bases short, with 11 bases between. The CDR3 spells CASSSGENYGYTF. As DNA, the CDR3 is TGTGCCAGCAGTTCCGGGGAAAATTATGGCTACACCTTC.

The count of this clone is one. The chain is built from TRBV7-6 and TRBJ2-3; 8 bases line up with TRBD2. Losses at the gene ends were 5 bases for V and 0 bases for J; bases not matched to a gene: 10. Germline lookup yields CDR1 SGHVS and CDR2 FNYEAQ. The CDR3 runs 17 residues. CDR3 sequence reads: CASSIRSGGTSTDTQYF. The CDR3 DNA is TGTGCCAGCAGCATACGGAGCGGGGGTACAAGCACAGATACGCAGTATTTT.

This chain uses TRBV7-2 with TRBJ1-5; D is unclear. The V end was cut by 3 bases, the J end by 0 bases, with 6 bases between. The CDR3 is 14 amino acids. Per the germline V gene, CDR1 is SGHTA and CDR2 is FQGNSA. The CDR3 is CASSLDFSNQPQHF. Here the CDR3 DNA reads TGTGCCAGCAGCTTGGACTTTAGCAATCAGCCCCAGCATTTT.

This rearrangement joins TRBV18 to TRBJ2-5; 7 bases fit TRBD2. There are 15 residues in the CDR3. The J segment lost 1 base and the V segment lost 5 bases, leaving 7 bases of the junction unmatched. The V gene's germline CDR1 is KGHSH and CDR2 LQKENI. The CDR3 region has the DNA TGTGCCAGCTCAGACGAAGCGGGGTTCCAAGAGACCCAGTACTTC. Its protein product is CASSDEAGFQETQYF. The variable domain in full, with the rest retrieved from reference TRBV18 and TRBJ2-5, is NAGVMQNPRHLVRRRGQEARLRCSPMKGHSHVYWYRQLPEEGLKFMVYLQKENIIDESGMPKERFSAEFPKEGPSILRIQQVVRGDSAAYFCASSDEAGFQETQYFGPGTRLLVL.

V is TRBV27 and J is TRBJ1-4, with D possibly matching TRBD1 (6 bases). Trimming removed 5 bases at V and 8 bases at J, with 18 bases between. This CDR3 comprises 15 residues. The V gene's germline CDR1 is MNHEY and CDR2 SMNVEV (reference sequence). CDR3 DNA: TGTGCCAGCAGTAGCTCGCAGGGGAGGGGAGAAAAACTGTTTTTT. This sequence encodes CASSSSQGRGEKLFF.